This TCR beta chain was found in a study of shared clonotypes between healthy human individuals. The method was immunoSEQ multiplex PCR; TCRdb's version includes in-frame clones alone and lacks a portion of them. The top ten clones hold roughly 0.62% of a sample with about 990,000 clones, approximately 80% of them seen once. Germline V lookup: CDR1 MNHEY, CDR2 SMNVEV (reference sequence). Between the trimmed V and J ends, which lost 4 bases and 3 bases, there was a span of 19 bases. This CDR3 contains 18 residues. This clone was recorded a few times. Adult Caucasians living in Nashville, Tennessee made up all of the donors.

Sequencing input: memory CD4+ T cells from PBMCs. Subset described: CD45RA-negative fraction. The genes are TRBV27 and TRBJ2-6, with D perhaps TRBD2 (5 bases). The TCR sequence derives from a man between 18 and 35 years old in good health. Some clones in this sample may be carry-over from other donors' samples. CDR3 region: CASSSTTPGVGGANVLTF. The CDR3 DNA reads TGTGCCAGCAGTTCGACTACACCGGGCGTCGGTGGGGCCAACGTCCTGACTTTC.